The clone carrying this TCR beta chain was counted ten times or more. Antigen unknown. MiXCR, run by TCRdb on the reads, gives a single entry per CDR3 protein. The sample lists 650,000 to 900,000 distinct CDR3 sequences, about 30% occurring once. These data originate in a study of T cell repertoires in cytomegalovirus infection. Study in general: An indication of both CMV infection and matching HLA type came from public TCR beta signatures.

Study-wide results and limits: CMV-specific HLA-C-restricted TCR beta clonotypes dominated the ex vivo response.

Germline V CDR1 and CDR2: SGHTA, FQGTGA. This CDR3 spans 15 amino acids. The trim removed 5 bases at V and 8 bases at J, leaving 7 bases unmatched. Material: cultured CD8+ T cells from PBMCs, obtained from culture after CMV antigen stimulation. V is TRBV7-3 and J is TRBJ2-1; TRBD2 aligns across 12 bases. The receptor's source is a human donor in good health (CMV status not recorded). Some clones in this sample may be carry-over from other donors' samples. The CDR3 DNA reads TGTGCCAGCAGCCTTCTAGCGGGGGGGCGGGATGAGCAGTTCTTC. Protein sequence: CASSLLAGGRDEQFF.